The T cell receptor (beta chain) under discussion was sequenced for a study of tumor-infiltrating lymphocytes in localized non-small cell lung cancer (dated by TCRdb to about 2021). Looking at the study overall: The cohort included patients whose samples were collected after neoadjuvant chemotherapy, as well as both smokers and never-smokers and several histologies. Each patient provided resected tumor tissue plus uninvolved lung tissue from the same patient, with the uninvolved lung tissue described as non-adjacent to the tumor. TCR sequencing was one of several integrated assays, alongside flow cytometry, multiplex immunofluorescence, RNA-seq, exome sequencing and proteomics, applied to the same patients. The overall ICON cohort was composed of some 160 surgical patients with localized non-small cell lung cancer whose tumors were resected. For under 65 patients, immunoSEQ T-cell fraction was compared between paired tumor and uninvolved lung. Here is what the overall study found, with its caveats: TCR-derived T-cell fraction did not differ between the flow cytometry-defined immunotypes IM1 (good prognosis) and IM2 (poor prognosis). No association of tumor T-cell fraction from TCR sequencing with recurrence-free survival was found (p = 0.61). Because different pieces of the same tissue were used for different assays, technical variation could not be separated from intratumor heterogeneity. Consistent with immunofluorescence CD3 counts, TCRbeta sequencing supported greater T cell infiltration in tumors than in uninvolved lung tissue. Because assay coverage varied across patients depending on available tissue quantity, TCR sequencing was performed for only a subset of the cohort.

As to this clone: No antigen is known for it. Base qualities are not recorded, but no much larger clone differs from it by a single base.

The CDR1 and CDR2 encoded by the germline V gene are SGHTA and FQGTGA. The V end loses 2 bases and the J end loses 6 bases, and a stretch of 11 bases separates them. From the cysteine up to the phenylalanine, the CDR3 has a length of 15 residues. Solely the CDR3 DNA is kept, with 45 bases framed from the first base. ICON enrollment began in the first half of 2016, and the last patient was enrolled in 2018. From a subcohort of approximately 76 patients, fresh tumor and matched uninvolved tissue were collected for in-depth immune analyses, including TCR sequencing. DNA for TCR sequencing was isolated from bulk tissue, and no cell sorting was done. The T-cell fraction in tumor and uninvolved lung tissue was obtained from TCR sequencing using the immunoSEQ assay. In the authors' own workflow: For survival analysis, patients were divided into high (upper tertile) and low (lower two tertiles) T-cell fraction groups, which were compared by log-rank test. Paired tumor versus uninvolved lung differences in T-cell fraction were tested with a signed-rank test. The table comes from immuneACCESS by way of TCRdb, which keeps in-frame sequences with V and J called. Part of the clones is missing from these tables; in studies checked, under half for an unresolved V gene and the rest for unknown reasons. The DNA gave D and trimming, while V, J and clone size come from that table. The sample table records about 13,000 clones; about 70% of these occur just once. The ten largest make up approximately 8.5% of the sample.

Sequencing was done on a sample of lung tumor tissue. Recombination connected TRBV7-3 to TRBJ1-6, with no confidently assigned D gene. The clonotype originates from a human donor with non-small cell lung cancer. The nucleotides read TGTGCCAGCAGCTTAGTGGCGAACCTTAATTCACCCCTCCACTTT. This encodes CASSLVANLNSPLHF.